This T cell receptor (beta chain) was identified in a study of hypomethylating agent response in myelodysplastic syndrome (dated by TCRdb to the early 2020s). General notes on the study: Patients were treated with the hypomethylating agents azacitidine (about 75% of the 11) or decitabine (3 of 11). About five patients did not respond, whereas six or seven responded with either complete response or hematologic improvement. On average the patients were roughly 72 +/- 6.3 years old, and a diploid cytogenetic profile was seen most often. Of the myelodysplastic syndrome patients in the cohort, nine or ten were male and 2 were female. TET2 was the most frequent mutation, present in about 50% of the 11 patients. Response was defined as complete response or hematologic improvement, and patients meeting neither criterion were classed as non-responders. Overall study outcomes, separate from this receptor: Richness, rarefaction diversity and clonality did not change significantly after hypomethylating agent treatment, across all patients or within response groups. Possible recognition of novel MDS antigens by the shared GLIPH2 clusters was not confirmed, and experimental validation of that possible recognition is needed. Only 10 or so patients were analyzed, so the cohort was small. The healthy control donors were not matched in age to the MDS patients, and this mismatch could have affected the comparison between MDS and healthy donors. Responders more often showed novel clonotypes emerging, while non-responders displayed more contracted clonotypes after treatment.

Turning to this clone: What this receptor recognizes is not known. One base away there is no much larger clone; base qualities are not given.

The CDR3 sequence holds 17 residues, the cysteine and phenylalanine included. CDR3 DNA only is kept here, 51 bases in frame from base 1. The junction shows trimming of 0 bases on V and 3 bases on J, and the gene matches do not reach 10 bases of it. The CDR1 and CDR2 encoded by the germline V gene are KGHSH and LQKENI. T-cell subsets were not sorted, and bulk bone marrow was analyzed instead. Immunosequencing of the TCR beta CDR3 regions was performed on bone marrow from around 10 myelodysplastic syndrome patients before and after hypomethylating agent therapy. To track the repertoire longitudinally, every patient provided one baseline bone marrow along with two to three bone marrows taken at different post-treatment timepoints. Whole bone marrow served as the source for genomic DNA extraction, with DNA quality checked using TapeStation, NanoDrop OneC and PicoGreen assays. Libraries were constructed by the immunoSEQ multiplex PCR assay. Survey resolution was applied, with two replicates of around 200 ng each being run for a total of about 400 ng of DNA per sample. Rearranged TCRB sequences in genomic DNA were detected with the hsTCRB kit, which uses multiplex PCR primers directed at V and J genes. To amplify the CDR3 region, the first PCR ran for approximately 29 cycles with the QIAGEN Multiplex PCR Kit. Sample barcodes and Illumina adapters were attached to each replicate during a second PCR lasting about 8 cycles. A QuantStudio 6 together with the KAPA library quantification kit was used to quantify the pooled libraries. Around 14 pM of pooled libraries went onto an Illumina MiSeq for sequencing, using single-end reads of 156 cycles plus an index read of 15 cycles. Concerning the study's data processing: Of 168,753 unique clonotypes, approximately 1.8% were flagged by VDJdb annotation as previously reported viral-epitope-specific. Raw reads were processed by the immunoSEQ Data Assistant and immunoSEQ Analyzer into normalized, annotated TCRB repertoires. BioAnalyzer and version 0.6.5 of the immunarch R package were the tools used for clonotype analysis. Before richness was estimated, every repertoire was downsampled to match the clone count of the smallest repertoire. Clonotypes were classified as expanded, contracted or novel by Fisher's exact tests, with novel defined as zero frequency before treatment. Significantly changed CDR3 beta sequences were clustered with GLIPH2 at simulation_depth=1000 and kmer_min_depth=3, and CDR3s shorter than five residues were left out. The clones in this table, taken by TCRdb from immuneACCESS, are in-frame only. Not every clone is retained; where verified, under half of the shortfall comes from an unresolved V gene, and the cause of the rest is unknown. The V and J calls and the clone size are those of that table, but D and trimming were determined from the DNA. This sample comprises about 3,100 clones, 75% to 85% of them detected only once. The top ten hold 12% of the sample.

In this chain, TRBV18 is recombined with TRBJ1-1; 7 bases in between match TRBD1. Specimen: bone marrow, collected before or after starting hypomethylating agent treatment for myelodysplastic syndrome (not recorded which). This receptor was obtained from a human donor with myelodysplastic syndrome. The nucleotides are TGTGCCAGCTCACCACCGAGGAGGGGGCGTGTGCACACTGAAGCTTTCTTT. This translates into CASSPPRRGRVHTEAFF. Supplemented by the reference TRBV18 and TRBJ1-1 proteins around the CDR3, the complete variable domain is NAGVMQNPRHLVRRRGQEARLRCSPMKGHSHVYWYRQLPEEGLKFMVYLQKENIIDESGMPKERFSAEFPKEGPSILRIQQVVRGDSAAYFCASSPPRRGRVHTEAFFGQGTRLTVV.